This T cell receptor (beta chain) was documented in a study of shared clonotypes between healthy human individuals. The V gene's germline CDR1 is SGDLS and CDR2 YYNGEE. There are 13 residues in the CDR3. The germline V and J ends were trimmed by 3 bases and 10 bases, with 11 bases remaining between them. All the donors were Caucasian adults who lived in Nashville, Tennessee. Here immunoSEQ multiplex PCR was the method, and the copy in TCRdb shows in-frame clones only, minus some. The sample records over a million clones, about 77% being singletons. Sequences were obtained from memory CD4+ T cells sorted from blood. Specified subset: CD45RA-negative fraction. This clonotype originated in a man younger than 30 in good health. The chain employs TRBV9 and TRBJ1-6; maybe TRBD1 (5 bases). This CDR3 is CASSGGSHSPLHF. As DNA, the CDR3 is TGTGCCAGCAGCGGGGGGAGCCACTCACCCCTCCACTTT.